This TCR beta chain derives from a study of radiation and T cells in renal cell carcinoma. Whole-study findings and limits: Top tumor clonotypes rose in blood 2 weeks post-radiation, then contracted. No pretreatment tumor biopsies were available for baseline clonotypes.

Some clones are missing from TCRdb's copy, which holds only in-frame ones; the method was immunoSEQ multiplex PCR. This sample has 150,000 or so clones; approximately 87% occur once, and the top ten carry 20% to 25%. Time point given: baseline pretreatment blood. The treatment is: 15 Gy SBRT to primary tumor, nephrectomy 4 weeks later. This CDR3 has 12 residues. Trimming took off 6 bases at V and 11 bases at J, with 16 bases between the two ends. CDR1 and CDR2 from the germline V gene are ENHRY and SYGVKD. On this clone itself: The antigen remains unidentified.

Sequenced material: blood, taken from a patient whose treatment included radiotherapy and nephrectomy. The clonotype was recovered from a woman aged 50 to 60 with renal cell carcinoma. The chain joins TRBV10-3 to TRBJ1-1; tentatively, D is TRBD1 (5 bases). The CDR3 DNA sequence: TGTGCCATCAGCGGGCAAGGAGGGGAGGCTTTCTTT. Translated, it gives CAISGQGGEAFF.